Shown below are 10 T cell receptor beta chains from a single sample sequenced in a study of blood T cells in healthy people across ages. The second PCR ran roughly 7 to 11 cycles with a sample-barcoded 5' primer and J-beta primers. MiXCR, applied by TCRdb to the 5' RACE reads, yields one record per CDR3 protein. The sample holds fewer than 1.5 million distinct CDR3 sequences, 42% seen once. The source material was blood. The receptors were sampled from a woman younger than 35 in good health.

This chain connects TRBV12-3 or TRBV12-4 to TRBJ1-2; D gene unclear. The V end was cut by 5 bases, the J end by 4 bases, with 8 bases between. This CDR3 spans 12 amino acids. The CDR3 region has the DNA TGTGCCAGCAGTGACGGGTTCTATGGCTACACCTTC. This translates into CASSDGFYGYTF.

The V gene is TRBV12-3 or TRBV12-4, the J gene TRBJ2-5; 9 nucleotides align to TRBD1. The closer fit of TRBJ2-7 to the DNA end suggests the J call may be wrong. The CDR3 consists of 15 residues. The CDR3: CASRDEGTGFYEQYF. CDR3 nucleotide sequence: TGTGCCAGCAGGGATGAGGGGACAGGGTTCTACGAGCAGTACTTC.

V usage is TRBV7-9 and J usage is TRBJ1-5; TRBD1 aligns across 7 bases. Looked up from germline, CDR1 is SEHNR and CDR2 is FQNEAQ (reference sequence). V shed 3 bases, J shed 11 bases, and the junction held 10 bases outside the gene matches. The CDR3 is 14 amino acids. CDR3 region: CASSLGRGESAQHF. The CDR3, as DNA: TGTGCCAGCAGCTTGGGCAGGGGGGAATCAGCCCAGCATTTT.

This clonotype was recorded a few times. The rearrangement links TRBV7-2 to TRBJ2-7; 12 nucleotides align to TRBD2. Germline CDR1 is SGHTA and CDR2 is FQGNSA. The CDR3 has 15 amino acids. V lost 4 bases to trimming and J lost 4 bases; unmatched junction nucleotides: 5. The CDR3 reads CASSWSGLAGYEQYF. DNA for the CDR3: TGTGCCAGCAGCTGGAGCGGACTAGCGGGGTACGAGCAGTACTTC.

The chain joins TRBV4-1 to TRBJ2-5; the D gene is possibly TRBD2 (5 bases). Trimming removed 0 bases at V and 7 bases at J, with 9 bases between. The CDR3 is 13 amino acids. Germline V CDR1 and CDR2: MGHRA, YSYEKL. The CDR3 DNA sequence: TGCGCCAGCAGCCAAGATGTCAGCGGGACCCAGTACTTC. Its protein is CASSQDVSGTQYF.

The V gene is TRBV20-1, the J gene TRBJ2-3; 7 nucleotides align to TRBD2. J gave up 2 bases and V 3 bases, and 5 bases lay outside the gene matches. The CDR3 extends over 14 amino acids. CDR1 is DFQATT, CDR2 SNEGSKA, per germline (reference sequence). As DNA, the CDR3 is TGCAGTGCTAGCCGCGCGGGGGTCACAGATACGCAGTATTTT. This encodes CSASRAGVTDTQYF.

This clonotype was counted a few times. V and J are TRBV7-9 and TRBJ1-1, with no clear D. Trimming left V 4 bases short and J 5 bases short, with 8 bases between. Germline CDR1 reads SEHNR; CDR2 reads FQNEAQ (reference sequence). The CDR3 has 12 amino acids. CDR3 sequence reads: CASSYEGTEAFF. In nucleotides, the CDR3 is TGTGCCAGCAGCTATGAGGGTACTGAAGCTTTCTTT.

CDR3 sequence (DNA): TGCAGTGCTTCCCAATGGGGTAGCGGGGGGAAGACCTACGAGCAGTACTTC. As protein: CSASQWGSGGKTYEQYF. The chain joins TRBV20-1 to TRBJ2-7, with TRBD2 identical over 10 bases. V was pared by 5 bases and J by 2 bases, with 15 bases of the junction left unmatched. Per the germline V gene, CDR1 is DFQATT and CDR2 is SNEGSKA (reference sequence). This CDR3 has 17 amino acids.

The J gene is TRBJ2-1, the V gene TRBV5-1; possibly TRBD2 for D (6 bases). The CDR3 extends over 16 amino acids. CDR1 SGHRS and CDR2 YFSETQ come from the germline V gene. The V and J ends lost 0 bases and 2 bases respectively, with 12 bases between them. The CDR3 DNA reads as TGCGCCAGCAGCTTGGGCGGGGCTATCACCTACAATGAGCAGTTCTTC. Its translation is CASSLGGAITYNEQFF.

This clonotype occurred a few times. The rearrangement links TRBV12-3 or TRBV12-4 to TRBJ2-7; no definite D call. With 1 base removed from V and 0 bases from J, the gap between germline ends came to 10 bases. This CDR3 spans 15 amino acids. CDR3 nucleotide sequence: TGTGCCAGCAGTTTAGGGCGAGCGAACTCCTACGAGCAGTACTTC. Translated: CASSLGRANSYEQYF.